The text below deals with one TCR beta chain. Its antigen is unknown. Qualities for individual bases were not recorded, and no much larger clone is one base off. The library was generated by PCR. At the Johns Hopkins FTIC core, DNA from the cultured CD4+ T cells underwent TCR sequencing with the Oncomine TCR Beta short-read assay. The QIAamp micro DNA kit was used to extract genomic DNA from the cultured CD4+ T cells. The Oncomine TCR Beta libraries from cultured CD4+ T cells were pooled using unique dual indexes and then sequenced on an Illumina iSeq 100. As for the original processing: Non-productive sequences were removed, and CDR3s not starting with C, not ending with F or W, or shorter than 7 amino acids were discarded. Antigen-specific clonotypes were identified using the MANAFEST web application through comparison of peptide-stimulated wells with reference and other culture wells. For a clone to be called positive, the clone needed an FDR below 0.05, an odds ratio above 5, and a productive frequency above 0.1% in at least two of three replicate wells. A clonotype was classed as cross-reactive if the clonotype showed significant expansion both in SARS-CoV-2 spike wells and in at least one common cold coronavirus spike condition. Using R version 3.6.1, CDR3 homology was evaluated through Levenshtein distances (stringdist) along with unrooted phylogenetic trees (ape). Starting from the raw public reads, TCRdb applied fastp trimming at Q25, assembled clones with MiXCR and retained in-frame beta chains. Duplicate CDR3 protein sequences are folded into a single record with the most common DNA and genes. The V and J calls were determined by TCRdb, not by the authors. The sample contains around 19,000 distinct CDR3 sequences, roughly 56% of them found a single time. Jointly, the top ten make up around 13% of the sample.

The data belong to a study of vaccination and CD4 T cells after COVID-19 (dated 2022 in TCRdb). Study-wide context: Convalescent patients had a positive SARS-CoV-2 result on nasal swab PCR, and of these patients, nine had mild disease and one had severe disease. The convalescent cohort included six males and four females, with two Hispanic individuals, seven Caucasians, two Asians and one multiracial person. Participants got two doses of the Pfizer-BioNTech BNT162b2 vaccine (n=8) or two doses of the Moderna mRNA-1273 vaccine (n=2). Post-COVID blood samples from convalescent patients were collected a median of roughly 100 days after diagnosis, with a range of roughly 30 to 161 days. Post-vaccine blood samples were taken a median of around 77 days after the second vaccine dose, with a range of roughly 14 to 250 days. For stimulating the cultures, overlapping spike peptide pools were used, derived from SARS-CoV-2 as well as from the common cold coronaviruses HCoV-NL63, HCoV-OC43 and HCoV-229E. In control cultures, a CEFX viral epitope pool was used as positive control, an HIV-1 Nef peptide pool was used as negative control, or no peptide was added. The spike-specific CD4+ TCR repertoire was compared before and after mRNA vaccination in approximately 9 COVID-19 convalescent patients and a few infection-naive healthy vaccine recipients. Summary of the overall study and its limitations: The study included relatively few convalescent patients and did not analyze early timepoints after natural infection. An increase in the median number of SARS-CoV-2-reactive clonotypes from 21 after infection to 35 to 40 after vaccination was observed, but the change was not found to be significant. Of the vaccine-specific clones in convalescent patients, 304 of 307, or nearly all, reacted only to SARS-CoV-2 spike and did not cross-react with common cold coronaviruses. In convalescent patients, a median around 83% of post-vaccine SARS-CoV-2-reactive clones were detected only after vaccination, and vaccine-specific priming was suggested by this finding.

The CDR3 runs 17 amino acids, cysteine and phenylalanine included. Only the CDR3 region is kept as DNA, spanning 51 bases read in frame from base 1. According to the germline V gene, CDR1 reads SGHNT and CDR2 reads YENEEA. V was cut back by 2 bases and J by 0 bases, leaving a gap of 16 bases between them. The meaning of the sample's treatment or condition label: roughly ten-day PBMC culture with coronavirus spike peptide pools or control peptides (ViraFEST assay). To expand antigen-specific T cells with peptide pools and then pick out the expanded clonotypes through TCR sequencing, the study relied on the ViraFEST assay. The convalescent patients' positive SARS-CoV-2 PCR tests fell between March and December 2020, which was before the Alpha, Beta and Delta variants emerged in the United States. Some 2 million PBMCs per well were cultured in IMDM with approximately 5% human AB serum and approximately 10 IU/ml IL-2, plus 10 ug/ml peptide pools. Half of the culture medium was replaced with fresh IL-2-containing medium on days 3 and 7. Once the cells had been in culture for less than 12 days, the EasySep CD4+ T cell isolation kit was used to isolate CD4+ T cells by negative selection. PBMCs were separated from whole blood using Ficoll-Paque Plus gradient centrifugation and then either used fresh or cryopreserved at -140C. In general, triplicate wells were set up for every culture condition.

The receptor was derived from a human donor who had recovered from COVID-19. Sequences were obtained from CD4+ T cells from blood, cultured in vitro. The chain is encoded by TRBV11-3 joined to TRBJ1-1; possibly the D gene is TRBD1, per 5 matching bases. The DNA sequence is as follows: TGTGCCAGCAGCTTACGGGGCGGGAGGGTCATGAACACTGAAGCTTTCTTT. It translates as CASSLRGGRVMNTEAFF.